These T cell receptor beta chains were read from a single sample in a study of identical twins. A single record per CDR3 protein comes from TCRdb applying MiXCR to the 5' RACE reads. The sample records some 500,000 distinct CDR3 sequences, approximately 15% being singletons. These data also featured in a second study, about yellow fever vaccine responses in identical twins.

Sequenced input: CD4+ T cells sorted from blood. The receptors stem from a woman aged 18-29 years in good health. Both conserved end residues are part of each CDR3. A D gene is named only where the DNA matches it firmly. Size is omitted from some rows. Given values are once, few, many or a class for expanded clones.

CDR3aa: CASSRDLYGYTF
CDR3nt: TGTGCCAGCAGCCGGGACCTTTATGGCTACACCTTC
abundance: many
j_gene: TRBJ1-2
d_gene: NA
v_gene: TRBV6-5

CDR3aa: CASSLFRRQGTDTQYF
CDR3nt: TGTGCCAGCAGTTTATTCCGCCGACAGGGGACAGATACGCAGTATTTT
abundance: few
j_gene: TRBJ2-3
d_gene: TRBD1
v_gene: TRBV28

CDR3aa: CSTLGPALYEQYF
CDR3nt: TGCAGCACACTGGGCCCGGCCCTCTACGAGCAGTACTTC
abundance: few
j_gene: TRBJ2-7
d_gene: NA
v_gene: TRBV29-1

CDR3aa: CASSQFGTSGNKNIQYF
CDR3nt: TGCGCCAGCAGCCAATTCGGGACTAGCGGAAACAAAAACATTCAGTACTTC
abundance: few
j_gene: TRBJ2-4
d_gene: TRBD2
v_gene: TRBV4-3

CDR3aa: CASSRISGGSQETQYF
CDR3nt: TGTGCCAGCAGTCGTATTAGCGGGGGGTCCCAAGAGACCCAGTACTTC
abundance: few
j_gene: TRBJ2-5
d_gene: TRBD2
v_gene: TRBV2

CDR3aa: CSARDRGRSYEQYF
CDR3nt: TGCAGTGCCAGGGACAGGGGCCGTTCCTACGAGCAGTACTTC
abundance: NA
j_gene: TRBJ2-7
d_gene: TRBD1
v_gene: TRBV20-1

CDR3aa: CASSAGSGVGAKNIQYF
CDR3nt: TGTGCCAGCAGCGCCGGTAGCGGGGTGGGAGCCAAAAACATTCAGTACTTC
abundance: NA
j_gene: TRBJ2-4
d_gene: TRBD2
v_gene: TRBV7-2

CDR3aa: CASSLDQWDSYEQYF
CDR3nt: TGTGCCAGCAGCTTAGATCAATGGGACTCCTACGAGCAGTACTTC
abundance: few
j_gene: TRBJ2-7
d_gene: NA
v_gene: TRBV11-2

CDR3aa: CASSLSMGPGTQYF
CDR3nt: TGTGCCAGCAGCTTAAGTATGGGGCCCGGGACCCAGTACTTC
abundance: NA
j_gene: TRBJ2-5
d_gene: NA
v_gene: TRBV7-9

CDR3aa: CASSLDDGLNQPQHF
CDR3nt: TGTGCCAGCAGCTTAGATGATGGGCTCAATCAGCCCCAGCATTTT
abundance: NA
j_gene: TRBJ1-5
d_gene: NA
v_gene: TRBV11-2

CDR3aa: CSATPGVIGTDTQYF
CDR3nt: TGCAGCGCTACCCCCGGGGTTATCGGCACAGATACGCAGTATTTT
abundance: NA
j_gene: TRBJ2-3
d_gene: NA
v_gene: TRBV29-1

CDR3aa: CASSQGPMGRATNEKLFF
CDR3nt: TGCGCCAGCAGCCAGGGGCCGATGGGGAGGGCAACTAATGAAAAACTGTTTTTT
abundance: NA
j_gene: TRBJ1-4
d_gene: NA
v_gene: TRBV5-1

CDR3aa: CASSIRSSGSDERFF
CDR3nt: TGTGCCAGTAGTATTCGGTCTAGCGGGAGTGATGAGCGGTTCTTC
abundance: NA
j_gene: TRBJ2-1
d_gene: TRBD2
v_gene: TRBV19

CDR3aa: CASGLPGGAHEQYF
CDR3nt: TGTGCCAGCGGACTTCCGGGGGGAGCCCACGAGCAGTACTTC
abundance: few
j_gene: TRBJ2-7
d_gene: TRBD2
v_gene: TRBV25-1

CDR3aa: CASSLLRDRANTGELFF
CDR3nt: TGTGCCAGCAGCTTATTAAGGGACAGAGCGAACACCGGGGAGCTGTTTTTT
abundance: few
j_gene: TRBJ2-2
d_gene: TRBD1
v_gene: TRBV7-9

CDR3aa: CASASGESDTQYF
CDR3nt: TGTGCCAGCGCTAGCGGGGAGTCAGATACGCAGTATTTT
abundance: NA
j_gene: TRBJ2-3
d_gene: TRBD2
v_gene: TRBV3-1

CDR3aa: CASSFGRTSGISTQYF
CDR3nt: TGTGCCAGCAGCTTTGGCAGGACTAGCGGGATTTCAACTCAGTACTTC
abundance: NA
j_gene: TRBJ2-7
d_gene: TRBD2
v_gene: TRBV5-5

CDR3aa: CASSSRKTQYF
CDR3nt: TGTGCCAGCAGTTCCCGAAAAACGCAGTATTTT
abundance: many
j_gene: TRBJ2-3
d_gene: NA
v_gene: TRBV12-3/TRBV12-4

CDR3aa: CATSDPGQTTEAFF
CDR3nt: TGTGCCACCAGTGATCCCGGACAAACCACTGAAGCTTTCTTT
abundance: few
j_gene: TRBJ1-1
d_gene: NA
v_gene: TRBV24-1

CDR3aa: CASSVGTGVTGELFF
CDR3nt: TGTGCCAGCAGTGTGGGGACAGGGGTAACCGGGGAGCTGTTTTTT
abundance: NA
j_gene: TRBJ2-2
d_gene: TRBD1
v_gene: TRBV2

CDR3aa: CSAGTGQGIYEQYF
CDR3nt: TGCAGTGCTGGGACAGGGCAGGGGATCTACGAGCAGTACTTC
abundance: NA
j_gene: TRBJ2-7
d_gene: TRBD1
v_gene: TRBV20-1

CDR3aa: CASGLEWNTEAFF
CDR3nt: TGTGCTAGTGGTTTGGAATGGAACACTGAAGCTTTCTTT
abundance: few
j_gene: TRBJ1-1
d_gene: NA
v_gene: TRBV12-5

CDR3aa: CSARVRLRTQETQYF
CDR3nt: TGCAGTGCTAGAGTTCGACTAAGAACCCAAGAGACCCAGTACTTC
abundance: NA
j_gene: TRBJ2-5
d_gene: NA
v_gene: TRBV20-1

CDR3aa: CASSYTGTTTGELFF
CDR3nt: TGTGCCAGCAGCTACACCGGGACAACCACCGGGGAGCTGTTTTTT
abundance: few
j_gene: TRBJ2-2
d_gene: NA
v_gene: TRBV7-3

CDR3aa: CASRGTGFRVQPQHF
CDR3nt: TGTGCCAGCAGGGGGACAGGTTTTAGAGTGCAGCCCCAGCATTTT
abundance: many
j_gene: TRBJ1-5
d_gene: TRBD1
v_gene: TRBV12-3/TRBV12-4

CDR3aa: CSARDMGLAGPTGELFF
CDR3nt: TGCAGTGCTAGAGATATGGGACTAGCGGGACCCACCGGGGAGCTGTTTTTT
abundance: few
j_gene: TRBJ2-2
d_gene: TRBD2
v_gene: TRBV20-1

CDR3aa: CSDRGRGTDTQYF
CDR3nt: TGCAGCGACAGGGGGCGGGGGACAGATACGCAGTATTTT
abundance: few
j_gene: TRBJ2-3
d_gene: TRBD1
v_gene: TRBV29-1

CDR3aa: CSALQTSGNNEQFF
CDR3nt: TGCAGTGCCCTCCAGACTAGCGGTAACAATGAGCAGTTCTTC
abundance: NA
j_gene: TRBJ2-1
d_gene: TRBD2
v_gene: TRBV20-1

CDR3aa: CASSQAGRAKNNEQFF
CDR3nt: TGTGCCAGCAGCCAGGCGGGCAGGGCTAAGAACAATGAGCAGTTCTTC
abundance: NA
j_gene: TRBJ2-1
d_gene: NA
v_gene: TRBV3-1

CDR3aa: CASSLQTGLPYEQYF
CDR3nt: TGTGCCAGCAGCTTACAAACAGGGCTTCCCTACGAGCAGTACTTC
abundance: few
j_gene: TRBJ2-7
d_gene: NA
v_gene: TRBV7-8

CDR3aa: CASSQDPLVAAYNEQFF
CDR3nt: TGCGCCAGCAGCCAAGATCCGTTGGTAGCGGCCTACAATGAGCAGTTCTTC
abundance: NA
j_gene: TRBJ2-1
d_gene: NA
v_gene: TRBV4-1

CDR3aa: CASSLRSAGPYNEQFF
CDR3nt: TGTGCCAGCAGTTTAAGGTCAGCCGGTCCCTACAATGAGCAGTTCTTC
abundance: many
j_gene: TRBJ2-1
d_gene: NA
v_gene: TRBV12-3/TRBV12-4

CDR3aa: CASGQGTKLFF
CDR3nt: TGTGCCAGCGGACAGGGGACAAAACTGTTTTTT
abundance: NA
j_gene: TRBJ1-4
d_gene: TRBD1
v_gene: TRBV12-3/TRBV12-4

CDR3aa: CASSQTLAGVVNEQFF
CDR3nt: TGCGCCAGCAGCCAAACACTAGCGGGGGTGGTGAATGAGCAGTTCTTC
abundance: NA
j_gene: TRBJ2-1
d_gene: TRBD2
v_gene: TRBV5-1

CDR3aa: CASASSGVVDEQFF
CDR3nt: TGCGCCAGCGCAAGCTCCGGAGTAGTCGATGAGCAGTTCTTC
abundance: few
j_gene: TRBJ2-1
d_gene: NA
v_gene: TRBV5-1

CDR3aa: CASSKRRGSLREQYF
CDR3nt: TGTGCCAGCAGCAAGAGACGGGGTTCTCTTCGTGAGCAGTACTTC
abundance: few
j_gene: TRBJ2-7
d_gene: NA
v_gene: TRBV6-1

CDR3aa: CSARDRAYGYTF
CDR3nt: TGCAGTGCTAGGGACAGGGCCTATGGCTACACCTTC
abundance: NA
j_gene: TRBJ1-2
d_gene: TRBD1
v_gene: TRBV20-1

CDR3aa: CAIRGPGQGDEQFF
CDR3nt: TGTGCCATCAGGGGACCGGGACAGGGGGATGAGCAGTTCTTC
abundance: NA
j_gene: TRBJ2-1
d_gene: TRBD1
v_gene: TRBV10-3

CDR3aa: CASTPGRWSTDTQYF
CDR3nt: TGTGCCAGCACCCCCGGCAGGTGGAGCACAGATACGCAGTATTTT
abundance: NA
j_gene: TRBJ2-3
d_gene: NA
v_gene: TRBV28

CDR3aa: CASPVEESQETQYF
CDR3nt: TGTGCCAGCCCCGTGGAGGAGTCGCAAGAGACCCAGTACTTC
abundance: NA
j_gene: TRBJ2-5
d_gene: NA
v_gene: TRBV21-1

CDR3aa: CSVQGAGAEQYF
CDR3nt: TGCAGCGTTCAGGGAGCAGGAGCCGAGCAGTATTTT
abundance: many
j_gene: TRBJ2-3
d_gene: NA
v_gene: TRBV29-1

CDR3aa: CASSPFLGTGGLPNTGELFF
CDR3nt: TGTGCCAGCAGCCCGTTCCTGGGCACAGGGGGCCTACCGAACACCGGGGAGCTGTTTTTT
abundance: NA
j_gene: TRBJ2-2
d_gene: TRBD1
v_gene: TRBV11-2

CDR3aa: CASSGQGLAGGYNEQFF
CDR3nt: TGTGCCAGCAGTGGCCAAGGACTAGCGGGAGGCTACAATGAGCAGTTCTTC
abundance: few
j_gene: TRBJ2-1
d_gene: TRBD2
v_gene: TRBV6-4

CDR3aa: CASGLMASGGVKDTQYF
CDR3nt: TGTGCCAGCGGATTGATGGCTAGCGGGGGAGTCAAGGATACGCAGTATTTT
abundance: NA
j_gene: TRBJ2-3
d_gene: TRBD2
v_gene: TRBV6-1

CDR3aa: CASSGRGSEQFF
CDR3nt: TGTGCCAGCAGCGGGCGGGGGAGTGAGCAGTTCTTC
abundance: few
j_gene: TRBJ2-1
d_gene: TRBD2
v_gene: TRBV11-3

CDR3aa: CASSQDGGLGQYF
CDR3nt: TGTGCCAGCAGCCAAGATGGGGGACTCGGGCAGTATTTT
abundance: few
j_gene: TRBJ2-3
d_gene: NA
v_gene: TRBV3-1

CDR3aa: CASSTPGGGNYEQYF
CDR3nt: TGTGCCAGCAGCACCCCGGGGGGGGGGAACTACGAGCAGTACTTC
abundance: many
j_gene: TRBJ2-7
d_gene: TRBD2
v_gene: TRBV5-6

CDR3aa: CASSLTGGETDTQYF
CDR3nt: TGTGCCAGCAGCTTAACCGGCGGGGAGACAGATACGCAGTATTTT
abundance: few
j_gene: TRBJ2-3
d_gene: NA
v_gene: TRBV7-3

CDR3aa: CASSLAGTGVYEQYF
CDR3nt: TGTGCCAGCAGCTTAGCAGGGACAGGGGTCTACGAGCAGTACTTC
abundance: NA
j_gene: TRBJ2-7
d_gene: TRBD1
v_gene: TRBV7-3

CDR3aa: CASSLQSLPTDTQYF
CDR3nt: TGCGCCAGCAGCCTACAGTCCCTACCCACAGATACGCAGTATTTT
abundance: NA
j_gene: TRBJ2-3
d_gene: NA
v_gene: TRBV5-1